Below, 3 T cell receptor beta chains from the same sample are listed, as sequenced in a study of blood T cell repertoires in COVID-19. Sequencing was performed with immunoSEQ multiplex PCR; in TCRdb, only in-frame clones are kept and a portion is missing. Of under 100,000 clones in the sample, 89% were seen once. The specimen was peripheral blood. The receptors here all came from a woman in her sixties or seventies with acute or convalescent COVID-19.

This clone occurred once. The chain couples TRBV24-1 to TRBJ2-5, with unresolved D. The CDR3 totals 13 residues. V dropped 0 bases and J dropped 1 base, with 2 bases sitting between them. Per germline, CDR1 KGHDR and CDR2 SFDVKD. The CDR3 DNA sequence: TGTGCCACCAGTGATTTGCTCCAAGAGACCCAGTACTTC. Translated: CATSDLLQETQYF.

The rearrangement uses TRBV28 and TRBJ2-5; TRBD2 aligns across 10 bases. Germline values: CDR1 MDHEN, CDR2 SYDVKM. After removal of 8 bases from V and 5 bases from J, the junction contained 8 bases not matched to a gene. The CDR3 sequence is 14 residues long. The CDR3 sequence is CASEASGGGETQYF. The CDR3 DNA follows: TGTGCCAGCGAAGCTAGCGGGGGTGGGGAGACCCAGTACTTC.

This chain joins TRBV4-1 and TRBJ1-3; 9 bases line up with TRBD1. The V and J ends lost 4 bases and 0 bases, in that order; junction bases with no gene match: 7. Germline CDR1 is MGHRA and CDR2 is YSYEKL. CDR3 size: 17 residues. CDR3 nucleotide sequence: TGCGCCAGCAGCCTATTGGGACAGGGAAGCTCTGGAAACACCATATATTTT. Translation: CASSLLGQGSSGNTIYF.